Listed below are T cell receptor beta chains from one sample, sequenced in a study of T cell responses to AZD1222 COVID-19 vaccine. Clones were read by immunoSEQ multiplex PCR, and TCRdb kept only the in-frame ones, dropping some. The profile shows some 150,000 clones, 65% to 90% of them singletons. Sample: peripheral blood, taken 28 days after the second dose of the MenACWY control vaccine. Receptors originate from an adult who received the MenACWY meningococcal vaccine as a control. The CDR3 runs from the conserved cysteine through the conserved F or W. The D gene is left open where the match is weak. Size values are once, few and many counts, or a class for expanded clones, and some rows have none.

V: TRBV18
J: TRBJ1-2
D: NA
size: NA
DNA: TGTGCCAGCTCACCAAGGGAGGAGGGGCATGGCTACACCTTC
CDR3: CASSPREEGHGYTF

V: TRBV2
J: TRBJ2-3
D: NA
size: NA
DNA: TGTGCCAGCAGTGAAACAAGTAGCACAGATACGCAGTATTTT
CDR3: CASSETSSTDTQYF

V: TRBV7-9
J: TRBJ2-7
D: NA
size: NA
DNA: TGTGCCAGCAGTTACACAGGGAGCTCCTACGAGCAGTACTTC
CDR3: CASSYTGSSYEQYF

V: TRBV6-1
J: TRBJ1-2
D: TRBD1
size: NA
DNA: TGTGCCAGCAGTGAAACAGGGGGCGATTATGGCTACACCTTC
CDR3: CASSETGGDYGYTF

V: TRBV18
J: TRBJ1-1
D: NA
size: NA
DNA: TGTGCCAGCTCACCTGGACGGCAAATGAACACTGAAGCTTTCTTT
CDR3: CASSPGRQMNTEAFF

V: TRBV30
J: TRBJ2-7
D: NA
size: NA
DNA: TGTGCCTACCTCCGACTAGACGGACGCTACGAGCAGTACTTC
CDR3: CAYLRLDGRYEQYF

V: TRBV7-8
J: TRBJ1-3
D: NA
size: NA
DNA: TGTGCCAGCTACGATCGGAGACGACGAGGGGAAAACACCATATATTTT
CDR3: CASYDRRRRGENTIYF

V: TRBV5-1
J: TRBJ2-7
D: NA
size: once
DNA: TGCGCCAGCAACAGAGAAGGGTTCTACGAGCAGTACTTC
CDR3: CASNREGFYEQYF

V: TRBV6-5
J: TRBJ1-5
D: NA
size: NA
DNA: TGTGCCAGCAGACCTAGGGTTTATAGCAATCAGCCCCAGCATTTT
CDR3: CASRPRVYSNQPQHF

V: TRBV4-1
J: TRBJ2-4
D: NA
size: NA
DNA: TGCGCCAGCAGCCAAAGTTATCTCATTCAGTACTTC
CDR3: CASSQSYLIQYF

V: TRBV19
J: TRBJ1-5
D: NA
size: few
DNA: TGTGCCAGTAGTGCAACTCTAAGGACATCTAGGCTTGAACGGCCCCAGCATTTT
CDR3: CASSATLRTSRLERPQHF

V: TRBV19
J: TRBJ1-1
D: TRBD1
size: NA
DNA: TGTGCCAGTAGTTCCTGGACAGGGGGTTATAACACTGAAGCTTTCTTT
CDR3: CASSSWTGGYNTEAFF

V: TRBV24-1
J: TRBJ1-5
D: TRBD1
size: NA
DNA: TGTGCCACCAGTGATTCCCGGGACAGGGGGATCGGCAATCAGCCCCAGCATTTT
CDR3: CATSDSRDRGIGNQPQHF

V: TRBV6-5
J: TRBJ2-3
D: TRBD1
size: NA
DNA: TGTGCCAGCAGCCTTACAGGGGCTAGCACAGATACGCAGTATTTT
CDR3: CASSLTGASTDTQYF

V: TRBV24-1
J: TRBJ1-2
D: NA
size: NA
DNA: TGTGCCACCAGTGACCCGGGATTTAGGGGCTACACCTTC
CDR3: CATSDPGFRGYTF

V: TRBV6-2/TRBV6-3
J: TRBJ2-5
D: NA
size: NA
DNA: TGTGCCAGCAGTTACTCTAGTGGGGAGACCCAGTACTTC
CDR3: CASSYSSGETQYF

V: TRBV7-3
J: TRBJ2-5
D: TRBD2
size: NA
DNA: TGTGCCAGCAGCCGGACTAGCGGACGGGAGACCCAGTACTTC
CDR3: CASSRTSGRETQYF

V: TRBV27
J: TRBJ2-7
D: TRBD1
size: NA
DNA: TGTGCCAGCAGTTTGCAGGGGACAGGGGGCTACGAGCAGTACTTC
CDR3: CASSLQGTGGYEQYF

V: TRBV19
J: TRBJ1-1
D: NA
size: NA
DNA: TGTGCCAGTAGTATCAAGGCTATGAACACTGAAGCTTTCTTT
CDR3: CASSIKAMNTEAFF

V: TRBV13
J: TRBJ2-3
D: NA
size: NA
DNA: TGTGCCAGCGGGTGGGCGACAGATACGCAGTATTTT
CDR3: CASGWATDTQYF

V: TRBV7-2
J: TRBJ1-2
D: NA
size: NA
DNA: TGTGCCAGCAGCCTTACAGGTGGCGGCTACACCTTC
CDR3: CASSLTGGGYTF

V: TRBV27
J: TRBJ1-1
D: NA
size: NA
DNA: TGTGCCAGCAGTCAAAACCCGATGGGGAACACTGAAGCTTTCTTT
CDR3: CASSQNPMGNTEAFF

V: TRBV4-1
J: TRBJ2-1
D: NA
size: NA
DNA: TGCGCCAGCAGCCAAGAAGCGACGGTCTACAATGAGCAGTTCTTC
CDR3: CASSQEATVYNEQFF

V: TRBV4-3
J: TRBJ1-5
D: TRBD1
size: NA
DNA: TGCGCCAGCAGCCAAGATCGAGGGGGCTCAGATAGCAATCAGCCCCAGCATTTT
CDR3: CASSQDRGGSDSNQPQHF

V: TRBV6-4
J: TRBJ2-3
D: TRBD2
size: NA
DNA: TGTGCCAGCAGTGCCGATAGCGGGAACACAGATACGCAGTATTTT
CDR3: CASSADSGNTDTQYF

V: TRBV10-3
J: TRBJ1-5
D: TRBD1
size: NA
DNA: TGTGCCATCAGTGCGGACAGGGGATACCAGCCCCAGCATTTT
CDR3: CAISADRGYQPQHF

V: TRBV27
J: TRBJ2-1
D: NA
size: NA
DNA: TGTGCCAGCAGTTTATCATGGCCCCTGAGCTCCTACAATGAGCAGTTCTTC
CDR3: CASSLSWPLSSYNEQFF

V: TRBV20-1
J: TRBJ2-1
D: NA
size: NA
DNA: TGCAGTGCTAGTTTGGTGAGCTCCTACAATGAGCAGTTCTTC
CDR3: CSASLVSSYNEQFF

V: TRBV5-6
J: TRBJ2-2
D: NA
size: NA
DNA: TGTGCCAGCAGCCTGGAGGGAGCTAACACCGGGGAGCTGTTTTTT
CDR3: CASSLEGANTGELFF

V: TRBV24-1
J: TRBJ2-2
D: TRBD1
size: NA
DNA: TGTGCCACCGCCAATCAGGGGGACACCGGGGAGCTGTTTTTT
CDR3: CATANQGDTGELFF

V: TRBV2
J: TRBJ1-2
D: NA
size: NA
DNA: TGTGCCAGCACTCCGAACTATGGCTACACCTTC
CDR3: CASTPNYGYTF

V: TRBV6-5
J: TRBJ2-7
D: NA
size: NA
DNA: TGTGCCAGCAGTTACTCGCTCTCCTACGAGCAGTACTTC
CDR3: CASSYSLSYEQYF

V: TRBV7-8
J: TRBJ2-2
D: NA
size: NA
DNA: TGTGCCAGCAGCCCGGGACACCCTGGGGAGCTGTTTTTT
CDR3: CASSPGHPGELFF

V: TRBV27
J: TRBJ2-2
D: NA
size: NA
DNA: TGTGCCAGCAGTTCGTTAGGGGAGCTGTTTTTT
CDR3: CASSSLGELFF

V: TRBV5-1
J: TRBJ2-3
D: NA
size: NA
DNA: TGCGCCAGCAGCTTGGTTGGCTCCACAGATACGCAGTATTTT
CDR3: CASSLVGSTDTQYF

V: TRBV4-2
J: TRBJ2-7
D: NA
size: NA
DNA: TGTGCCAGCAGCCTTCCAGGGGCCAACGAGCAGTACTTC
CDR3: CASSLPGANEQYF

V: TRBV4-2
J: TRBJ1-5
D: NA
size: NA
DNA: TGTGCCAGCAGCCAAGATGAGGGGGTCAGCCAGCCCCAGCATTTT
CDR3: CASSQDEGVSQPQHF